This T cell receptor (beta chain) came from a study of TIL therapy for anti-PD-1-resistant metastatic lung cancer. Overall study context: Median tumor PD-L1 proportion score was about 6.6%. Tumors carried a median about 1.5 non-synonymous mutations per megabase.

The libraries were made with immunoSEQ v3. Survey-level samples got 1.5 million to 2.5 million read pairs; deep-level samples got roughly 5-6.5 million. Clones were sequenced by immunoSEQ multiplex PCR, and TCRdb holds only the in-frame ones, with some missing. The table includes under 100,000 clones, around 71% detected once. Germline CDR1 MNHEY, CDR2 SMNVEV (reference sequence). CDR3 length: 16 amino acids. Trimming stripped 5 bases from V and 2 bases from J, with 18 bases between. As to time point: pre-treatment sample, taken before nivolumab and TIL therapy. Tumor tissue came from excised metastases, mostly pleural nodules or supraclavicular lymph nodes. Adults with stage 4 NSCLC were enrolled in a phase I trial.

The chain joins TRBV27 to TRBJ1-1; tentative D call: TRBD1 (6 bases). Sample: tumor tissue, taken at baseline. This clonotype was obtained from a person between 25 and 79 years old with non-small cell lung cancer. CDR3 residues: CASSAGLGGTNTEAFF. In DNA, the CDR3 is TGTGCCAGCAGTGCCGGTTTGGGGGGGACAAACACTGAAGCTTTCTTT.